This entry features one T cell receptor (beta chain) sequence. The table lists this clone with a count of one. Its antigen remains unidentified. No per-base quality is available; no much larger clone lies one base away. Deletion took 2 bases off V and 0 bases off J, with a span of 6 bases between the germline ends. Based on the germline V gene, the CDR1 and CDR2 sequences are SGHAT and FQNNGV. The CDR3 runs 14 amino acids, cysteine and phenylalanine included. The CDR3 DNA has 42 bases and is translated from base 1. TCRbeta CDR3 regions were amplified from genomic DNA by means of the immunoSEQ Assay, a bias-controlled multiplex PCR. The authors processed their data as follows. The number of nucleated cells in each sample was estimated from the amplification of reference gene primers within the assay. To quantify the absolute abundance of each unique TCRbeta CDR3 rearrangement, sequence reads were collapsed and filtered. For each sample, productive Simpson clonality was calculated as the square root of Simpson's diversity index across productive rearrangements. Sourced from immuneACCESS, this table was stored by TCRdb with only in-frame sequences that have V and J called. A share of the clones is absent; for the studies checked, an unresolved V gene accounts for under half, and the remainder has no known explanation. Clone size and V and J calls were adopted from that table, with D and trimming inferred from the DNA. Recorded for this sample are 180,000 or so clones; roughly 90% of them occurred a single time. The ten biggest clones cover under 2% of the sample.

The collaborating institutions used their own protocols to collect whole blood in K2EDTA tubes. Collaborator samples were shipped for TCRbeta analysis as frozen whole blood, isolated PBMCs, or DNA extracted from either sample type. This specimen comes from a study of blood T cell repertoires in COVID-19 (dated by TCRdb to the early 2020s). About the investigation overall: Collaborator samples came from the United States, Italy and Spain and covered acute and convalescent phases of COVID-19. The material from the prospective study consisted of cDNA or gDNA derived from T cells, B-cell-depleted T cells, or PBMCs. Where available, HLA class I and class II types were taken from metadata supplied by the sample provider and were not determined by assay-based typing. The repertoires were released in a freely available public database meant as a resource for research on the immune response to SARS-CoV-2. Deeply sampled blood TCRbeta repertoires from subjects exposed to, actively infected with, or recovered from COVID-19 were included in the dataset. The sample metadata nearly always contained a de-identified subject ID, COVID-19 status, age in years and sex. Samples came from the ongoing ImmuneRACE study (first 160 participants) plus 1,254 subjects from 6 global collaborators.

The study at large found these results: Clinical and demographic metadata were provided uncurated, with the amount varying by source and participant.

The source of this sequence is a young man with active or convalescent COVID-19. Material for sequencing was peripheral blood. This receptor chain uses TRBV11-2 and TRBJ2-3, with the D gene uncertain. The DNA reads as follows: TGTGCCAGCAGCTTACTAATTAGCACAGATACGCAGTATTTT. This sequence encodes CASSLLISTDTQYF.